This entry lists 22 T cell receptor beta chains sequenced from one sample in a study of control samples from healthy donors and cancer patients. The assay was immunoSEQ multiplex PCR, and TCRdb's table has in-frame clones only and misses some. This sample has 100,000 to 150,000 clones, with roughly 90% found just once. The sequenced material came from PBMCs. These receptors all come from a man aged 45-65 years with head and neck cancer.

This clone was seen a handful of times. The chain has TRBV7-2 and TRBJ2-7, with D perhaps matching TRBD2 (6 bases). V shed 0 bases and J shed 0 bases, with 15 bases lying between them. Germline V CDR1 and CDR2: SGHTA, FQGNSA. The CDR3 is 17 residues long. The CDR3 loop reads CASSLAPTSSSSYEQYF. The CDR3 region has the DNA TGTGCCAGCAGCTTAGCCCCTACTAGCAGCAGCTCCTACGAGCAGTACTTC.

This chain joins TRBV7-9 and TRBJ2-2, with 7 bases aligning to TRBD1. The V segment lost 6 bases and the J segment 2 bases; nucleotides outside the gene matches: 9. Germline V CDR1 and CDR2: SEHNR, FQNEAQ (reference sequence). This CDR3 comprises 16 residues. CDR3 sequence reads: CASRKDRDRNTGELFF. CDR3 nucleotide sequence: TGTGCCAGCAGAAAGGACCGGGACAGAAACACCGGGGAGCTGTTTTTT. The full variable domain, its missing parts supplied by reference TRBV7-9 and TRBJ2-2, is DTGVSQNPRHKITKRGQNVTFRCDPISEHNRLYWYRQTLGQGPEFLTYFQNEAQLEKSRLLSDRFSAERPKGSFSTLEIQRTEQGDSAMYLCASRKDRDRNTGELFFGEGSRLTVL.

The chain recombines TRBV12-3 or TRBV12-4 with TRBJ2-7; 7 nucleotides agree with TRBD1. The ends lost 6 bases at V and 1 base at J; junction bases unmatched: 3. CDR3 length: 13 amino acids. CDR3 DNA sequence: TGTGCCAGCAGAAAGGGACAGTCCTACGAGCAGTACTTC. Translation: CASRKGQSYEQYF.

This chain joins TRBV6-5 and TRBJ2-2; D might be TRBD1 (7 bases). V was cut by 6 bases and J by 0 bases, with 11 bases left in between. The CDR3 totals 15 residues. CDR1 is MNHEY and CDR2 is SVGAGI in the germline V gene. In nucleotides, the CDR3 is TGTGCCAGCAGCAGGGGGGACTCGAACACCGGGGAGCTGTTTTTT. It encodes CASSRGDSNTGELFF.

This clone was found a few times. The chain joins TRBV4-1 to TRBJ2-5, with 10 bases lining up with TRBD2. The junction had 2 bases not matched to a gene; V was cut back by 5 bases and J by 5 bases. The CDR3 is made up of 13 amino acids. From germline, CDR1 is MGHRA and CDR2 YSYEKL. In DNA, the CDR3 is TGCGCCAGCAGCTCTAGCGGGAGTGAGACCCAGTACTTC. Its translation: CASSSSGSETQYF.

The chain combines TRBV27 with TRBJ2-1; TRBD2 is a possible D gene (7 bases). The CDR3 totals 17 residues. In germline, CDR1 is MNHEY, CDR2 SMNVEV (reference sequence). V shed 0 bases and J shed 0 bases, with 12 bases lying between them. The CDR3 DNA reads TGTGCCAGCAGTTTATCCTGGGGGGGCTTCTCCTACAATGAGCAGTTCTTC. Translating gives CASSLSWGGFSYNEQFF.

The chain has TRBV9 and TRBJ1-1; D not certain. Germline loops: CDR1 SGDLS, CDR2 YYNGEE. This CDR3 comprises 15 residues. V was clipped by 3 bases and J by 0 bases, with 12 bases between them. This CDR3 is CASSAFGEMNTEAFF. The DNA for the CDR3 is TGTGCCAGCAGCGCCTTCGGGGAGATGAACACTGAAGCTTTCTTT.

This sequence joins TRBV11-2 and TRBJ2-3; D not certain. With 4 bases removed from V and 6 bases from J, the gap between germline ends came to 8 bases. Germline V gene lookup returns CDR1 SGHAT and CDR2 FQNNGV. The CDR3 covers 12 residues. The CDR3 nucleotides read TGTGCCAGCAGCTCGAGGTGGGATACGCAGTATTTT. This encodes CASSSRWDTQYF.

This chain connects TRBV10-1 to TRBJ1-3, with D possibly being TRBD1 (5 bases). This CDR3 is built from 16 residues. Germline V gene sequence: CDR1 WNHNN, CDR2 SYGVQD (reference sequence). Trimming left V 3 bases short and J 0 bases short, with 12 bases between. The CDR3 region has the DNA TGCGCCAGCAGTGATTTGGGCCAGGGCTCTGGAAACACCATATATTTT. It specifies CASSDLGQGSGNTIYF.

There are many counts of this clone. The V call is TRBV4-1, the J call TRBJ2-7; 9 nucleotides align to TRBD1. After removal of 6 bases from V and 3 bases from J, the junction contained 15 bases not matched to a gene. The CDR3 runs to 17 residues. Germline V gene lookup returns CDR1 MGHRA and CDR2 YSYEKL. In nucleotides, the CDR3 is TGCGCCAGCAGTCAATTCATTTCCGGGACAGGGATCTACGAGCAGTACTTC. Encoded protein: CASSQFISGTGIYEQYF.

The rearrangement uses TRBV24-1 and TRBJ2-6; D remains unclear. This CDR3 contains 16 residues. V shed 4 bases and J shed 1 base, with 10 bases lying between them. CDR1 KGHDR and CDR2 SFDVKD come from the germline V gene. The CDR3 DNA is TGTGCCACCAGTGACATGAGTAGATCTGGGGCCAACGTCCTGACTTTC. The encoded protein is CATSDMSRSGANVLTF.

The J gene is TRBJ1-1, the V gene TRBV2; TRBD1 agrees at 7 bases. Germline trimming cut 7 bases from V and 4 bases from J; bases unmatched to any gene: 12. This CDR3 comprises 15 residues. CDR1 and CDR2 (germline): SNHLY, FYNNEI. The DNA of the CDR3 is TGTGCCAGCACCCCCCAAGGGGGCGGTAGCACTGAAGCTTTCTTT. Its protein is CASTPQGGGSTEAFF.

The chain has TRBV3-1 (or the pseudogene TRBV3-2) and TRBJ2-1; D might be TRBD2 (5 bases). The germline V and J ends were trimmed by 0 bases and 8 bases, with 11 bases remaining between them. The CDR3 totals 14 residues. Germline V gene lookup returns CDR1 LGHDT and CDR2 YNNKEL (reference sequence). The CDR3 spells CASSQERVYDEQFF. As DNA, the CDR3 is TGTGCCAGCAGCCAAGAGAGGGTTTACGATGAGCAGTTCTTC.

The CDR3 region is CASSPSTYRNTEAFF. The CDR3, as DNA: TGTGCCAGCAGCCCATCGACTTATCGGAACACTGAAGCTTTCTTT. The J gene is TRBJ1-1, the V gene TRBV7-9; D is undetermined. Germline CDR1 reads SEHNR; CDR2 reads FQNEAQ (reference sequence). V gave up 5 bases and J gave up 1 base, with 14 bases separating them. The CDR3 has 15 residues.

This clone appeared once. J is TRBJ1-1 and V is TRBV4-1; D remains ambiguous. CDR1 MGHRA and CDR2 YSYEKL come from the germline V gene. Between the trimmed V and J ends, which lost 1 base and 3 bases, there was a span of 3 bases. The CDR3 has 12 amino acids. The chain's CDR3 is CASSQADTEAFF. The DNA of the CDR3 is TGCGCCAGCAGCCAAGCTGACACTGAAGCTTTCTTT.

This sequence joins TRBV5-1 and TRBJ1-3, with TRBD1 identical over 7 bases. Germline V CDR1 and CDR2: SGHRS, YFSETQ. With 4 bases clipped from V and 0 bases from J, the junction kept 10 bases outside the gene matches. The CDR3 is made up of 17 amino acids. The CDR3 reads CASSDGTDYLSGNTIYF. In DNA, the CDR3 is TGCGCCAGCAGCGACGGGACAGACTACCTCTCTGGAAACACCATATATTTT. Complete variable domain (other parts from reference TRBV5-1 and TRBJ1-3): KAGVTQTPRYLIKTRGQQVTLSCSPISGHRSVSWYQQTPGQGLQFLFEYFSETQRNKGNFPGRFSGRQFSNSRSEMNVSTLELGDSALYLCASSDGTDYLSGNTIYFGEGSWLTVV.

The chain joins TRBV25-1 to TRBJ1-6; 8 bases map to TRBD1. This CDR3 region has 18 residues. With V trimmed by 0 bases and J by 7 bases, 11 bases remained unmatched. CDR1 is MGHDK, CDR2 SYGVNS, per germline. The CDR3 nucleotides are TGTGCCAGCAGTGAATATAATCCAAGGACAGGGACGAATTCACCCCTCCACTTT. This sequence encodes CASSEYNPRTGTNSPLHF.

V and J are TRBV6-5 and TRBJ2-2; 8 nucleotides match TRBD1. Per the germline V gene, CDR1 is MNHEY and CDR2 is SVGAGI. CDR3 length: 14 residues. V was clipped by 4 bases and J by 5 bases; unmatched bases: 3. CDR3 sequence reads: CASSSRQGTGELFF. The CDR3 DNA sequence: TGTGCCAGCAGTTCTAGACAGGGGACCGGGGAGCTGTTTTTT.

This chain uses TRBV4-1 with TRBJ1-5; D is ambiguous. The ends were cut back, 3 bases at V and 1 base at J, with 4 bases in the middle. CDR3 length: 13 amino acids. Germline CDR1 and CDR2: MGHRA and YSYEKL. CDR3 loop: CASSQSSNQPQHF. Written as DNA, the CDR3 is TGCGCCAGCAGCCAGAGCAGCAATCAGCCCCAGCATTTT.

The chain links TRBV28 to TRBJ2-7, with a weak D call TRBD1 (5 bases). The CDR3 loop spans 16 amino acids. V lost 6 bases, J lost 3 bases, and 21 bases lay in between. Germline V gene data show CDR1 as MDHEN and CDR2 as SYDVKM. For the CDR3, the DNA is TGTGCCAGCAGCTTGGACAACACTTTCCAGTACTACGAGCAGTACTTC. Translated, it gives CASSLDNTFQYYEQYF.

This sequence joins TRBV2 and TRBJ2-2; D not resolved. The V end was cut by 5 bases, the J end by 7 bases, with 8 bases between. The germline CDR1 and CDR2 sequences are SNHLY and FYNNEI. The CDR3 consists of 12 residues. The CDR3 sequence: CASSLLHGELFF. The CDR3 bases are TGTGCCAGCAGTTTACTCCACGGGGAGCTGTTTTTT. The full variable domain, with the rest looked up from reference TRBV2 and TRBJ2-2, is EPEVTQTPSHQVTQMGQEVILRCVPISNHLYFYWYRQILGQKVEFLVSFYNNEISEKSEIFDDQFSVERPDGSNFTLKIRSTKLEDSAMYFCASSLLHGELFFGEGSRLTVL.

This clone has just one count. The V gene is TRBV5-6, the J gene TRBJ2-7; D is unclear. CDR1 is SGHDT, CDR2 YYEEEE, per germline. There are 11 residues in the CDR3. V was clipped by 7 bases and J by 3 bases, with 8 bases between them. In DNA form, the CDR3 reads TGTGCCAGCTCTAATAACTACGAGCAGTACTTC. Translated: CASSNNYEQYF.